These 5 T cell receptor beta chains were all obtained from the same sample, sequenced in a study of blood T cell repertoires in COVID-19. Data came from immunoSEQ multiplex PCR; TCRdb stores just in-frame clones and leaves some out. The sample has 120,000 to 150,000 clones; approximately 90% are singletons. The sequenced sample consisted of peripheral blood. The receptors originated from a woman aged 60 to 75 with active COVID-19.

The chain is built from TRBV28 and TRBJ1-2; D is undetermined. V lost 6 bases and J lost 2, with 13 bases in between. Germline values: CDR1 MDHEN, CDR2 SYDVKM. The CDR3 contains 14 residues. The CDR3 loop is CASRRARGNYGYTF. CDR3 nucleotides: TGTGCCAGCAGACGAGCGCGAGGGAACTATGGCTACACCTTC.

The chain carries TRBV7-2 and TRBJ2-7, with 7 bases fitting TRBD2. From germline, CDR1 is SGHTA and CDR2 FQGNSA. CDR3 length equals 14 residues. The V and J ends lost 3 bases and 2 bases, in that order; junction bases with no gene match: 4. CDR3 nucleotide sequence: TGTGCCAGCAGCTTCGGGGGAGGGGCCTACGAGCAGTACTTC. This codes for CASSFGGGAYEQYF.

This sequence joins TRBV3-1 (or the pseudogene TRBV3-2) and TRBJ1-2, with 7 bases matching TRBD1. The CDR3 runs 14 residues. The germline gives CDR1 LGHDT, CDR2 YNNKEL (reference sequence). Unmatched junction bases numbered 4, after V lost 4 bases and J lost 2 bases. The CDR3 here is CASSLLTGNYGYTF. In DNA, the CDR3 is TGTGCCAGCAGCCTACTGACAGGGAACTATGGCTACACCTTC.

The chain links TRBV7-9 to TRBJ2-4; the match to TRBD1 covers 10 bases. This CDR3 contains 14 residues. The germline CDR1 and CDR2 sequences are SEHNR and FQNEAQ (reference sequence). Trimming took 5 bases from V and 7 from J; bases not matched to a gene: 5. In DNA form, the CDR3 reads TGTGCCAGCAGCCAGGACAGGGGGATGAACATTCAGTACTTC. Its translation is CASSQDRGMNIQYF. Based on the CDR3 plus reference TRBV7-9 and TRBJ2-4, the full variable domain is DTGVSQNPRHKITKRGQNVTFRCDPISEHNRLYWYRQTLGQGPEFLTYFQNEAQLEKSRLLSDRFSAERPKGSFSTLEIQRTEQGDSAMYLCASSQDRGMNIQYFGAGTRLSVL.

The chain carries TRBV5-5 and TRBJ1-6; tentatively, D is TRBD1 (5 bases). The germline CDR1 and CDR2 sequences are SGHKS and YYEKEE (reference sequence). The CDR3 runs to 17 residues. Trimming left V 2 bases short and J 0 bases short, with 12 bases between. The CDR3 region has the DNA TGTGCCAGCAGCTTCCGACAGCCTAGCTCCTATAATTCACCCCTCCACTTT. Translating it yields CASSFRQPSSYNSPLHF.